This T cell receptor beta chain appears in the sequencing data of a study of control samples from healthy donors and cancer patients. There are 13 residues in the CDR3. V was shortened by 3 bases and J by 5 bases, with 10 bases between the two germline ends. The V gene's germline CDR1 is LGHDT and CDR2 YNNKEL (reference sequence). The data were produced by immunoSEQ multiplex PCR, yet TCRdb's version contains in-frame clones alone and is incomplete. The table has around 59,000 clones, about 92% seen once. This rearrangement joins TRBV3-1 (or the pseudogene TRBV3-2) to TRBJ1-1, with D tentatively TRBD1 (6 bases). The material sequenced was PBMCs. The sequence derives from a middle-aged man with colorectal cancer. Here the CDR3 reads CASSHGQLTEAFF. DNA of the CDR3: TGTGCCAGCAGCCACGGACAGCTTACTGAAGCTTTCTTT.